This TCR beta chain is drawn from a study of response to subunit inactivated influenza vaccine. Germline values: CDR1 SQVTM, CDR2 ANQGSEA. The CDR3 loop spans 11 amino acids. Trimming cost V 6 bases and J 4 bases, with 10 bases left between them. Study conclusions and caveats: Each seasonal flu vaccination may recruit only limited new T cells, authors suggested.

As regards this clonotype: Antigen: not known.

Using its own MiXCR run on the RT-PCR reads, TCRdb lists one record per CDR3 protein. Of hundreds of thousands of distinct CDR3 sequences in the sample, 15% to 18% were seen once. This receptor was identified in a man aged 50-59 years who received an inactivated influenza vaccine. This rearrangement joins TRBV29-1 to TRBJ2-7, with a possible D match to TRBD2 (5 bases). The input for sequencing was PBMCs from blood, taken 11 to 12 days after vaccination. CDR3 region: CSVVGGYEQYF. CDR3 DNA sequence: TGCAGCGTAGTGGGCGGGTACGAGCAGTACTTC.